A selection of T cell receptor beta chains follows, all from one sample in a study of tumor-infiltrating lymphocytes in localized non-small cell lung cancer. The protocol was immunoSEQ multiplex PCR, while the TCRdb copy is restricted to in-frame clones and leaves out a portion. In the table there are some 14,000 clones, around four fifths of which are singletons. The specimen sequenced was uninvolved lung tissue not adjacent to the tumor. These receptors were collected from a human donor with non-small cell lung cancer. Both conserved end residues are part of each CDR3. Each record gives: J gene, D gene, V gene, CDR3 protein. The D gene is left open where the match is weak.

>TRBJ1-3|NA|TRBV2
CASSVMGGNTIYF
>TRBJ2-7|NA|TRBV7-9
CASSLEGSARPYEQYF
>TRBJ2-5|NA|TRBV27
CASSPAVQETQYF
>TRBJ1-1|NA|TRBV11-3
CASSGGTGYTEAFF
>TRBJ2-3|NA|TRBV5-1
CASSSGVTTPSDTQYF
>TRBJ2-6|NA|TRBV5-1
CASSFGASSGANVLTF
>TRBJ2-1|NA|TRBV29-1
CSVLGSPLLDEQFF
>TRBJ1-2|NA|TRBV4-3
CASSQSGIYGYTF
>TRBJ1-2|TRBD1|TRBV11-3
CASSQGTANYGYTF
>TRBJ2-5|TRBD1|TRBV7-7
CASSARQGEETQYF
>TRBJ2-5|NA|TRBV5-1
CASSFGWPEETQYF
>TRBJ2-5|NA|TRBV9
CASSVRGGGETQYF
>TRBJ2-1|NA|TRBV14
CASSQDWREFF
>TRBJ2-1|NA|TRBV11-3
CASSLRDRGNEQFF
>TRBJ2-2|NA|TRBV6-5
CASSYLVDTGELFF
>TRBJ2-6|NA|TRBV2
CASSGWGGGANVLTF
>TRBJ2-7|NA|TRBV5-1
CASRSEYEQYF
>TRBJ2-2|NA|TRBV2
CASSDGFTGELFF
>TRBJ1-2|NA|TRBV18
CASSPPTESYGYTF
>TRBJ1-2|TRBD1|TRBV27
CASSPAPGQGIYGYTF
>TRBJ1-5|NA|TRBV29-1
CSVVTNWGQPQHF
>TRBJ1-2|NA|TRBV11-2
CASSPGVGNYGYTF